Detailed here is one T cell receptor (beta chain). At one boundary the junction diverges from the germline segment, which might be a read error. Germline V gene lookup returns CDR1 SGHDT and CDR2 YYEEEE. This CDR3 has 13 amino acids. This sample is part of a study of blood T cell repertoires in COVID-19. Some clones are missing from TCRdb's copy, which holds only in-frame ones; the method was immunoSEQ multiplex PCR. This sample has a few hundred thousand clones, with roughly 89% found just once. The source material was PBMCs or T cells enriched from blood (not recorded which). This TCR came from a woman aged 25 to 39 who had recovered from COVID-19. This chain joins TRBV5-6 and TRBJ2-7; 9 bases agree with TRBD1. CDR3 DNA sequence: TGTGCCAGCAGCTACCAAGGGCCGGGACAGGGCCTGTTC. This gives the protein CASSYQGPGQGLF.